This entry lists 8 T cell receptor beta chains sequenced from one sample in a study of metastatic and nonmetastatic thyroid tumors. Patients underwent thyroid surgery, and none had received any treatment before it. MiXCR reprocessed the PCR reads for TCRdb. Of 9,000 to 15,000 clones listed, around 30% are singletons. Input material: tumor tissue. The source is a female donor with papillary thyroid cancer or a benign thyroid nodule (not recorded which). Some clones in this sample may be carry-over from other donors' samples.

This clone occurred many times. The rearrangement uses TRBV7-9 and TRBJ1-4, with a tentative D call TRBD1 (6 bases). The germline gives CDR1 SEHNR, CDR2 FQNEAQ (reference sequence). Trimming cost V 5 bases and J 5 bases, with 15 bases left between them. CDR3 size: 15 residues. The CDR3 coding sequence is TGTGCCAGCAGCCCACCGCTTGGGGGCAATGAAAAACTGTTTTTT. Its protein is CASSPPLGGNEKLFF.

Only a few counts were recorded for this clone. The final CDR3 position lacks the conserved phenylalanine or tryptophan, pointing to a likely read error. The DNA is left out, because the CDR3 cannot be placed on it with certainty; the CDR3 is given as TCRdb lists it. The chain has TRBV6-1 and TRBJ2-7. Counting both end residues, the CDR3 totals 12 amino acids. Germline loops: CDR1 MNHNS, CDR2 SASEGT. CDR3 in amino acids: CASMNHQYEKYL.

This clone was recorded only once. The chain joins TRBV20-1 to TRBJ1-5; a possible D gene is TRBD1 (5 bases). The CDR3 runs 14 residues. V lost 4 bases and J 2 bases, leaving 12 bases between the germline ends. Germline V gene sequence: CDR1 DFQATT, CDR2 SNEGSKA (reference sequence). CDR3 sequence reads: CSATLGVGNQPQHF. In nucleotides, the CDR3 is TGCAGTGCTACCCTGGGGGTGGGCAATCAGCCCCAGCATTTT.

The chain couples TRBV5-1 to TRBJ1-6; TRBD1 agrees at 7 bases. Germline V lookup: CDR1 SGHRS, CDR2 YFSETQ. After removal of 0 bases from V and 6 bases from J, the junction contained 6 bases not matched to a gene. The CDR3 is 16 residues long. The CDR3 nucleotides read TGCGCCAGCAGCTTGGGGGGACAGAGACCTAATTCACCCCTCCACTTT. Its translation: CASSLGGQRPNSPLHF.

This clone was recorded only once. This chain links TRBV7-6 with TRBJ2-5; 7 positions agree with TRBD2. Germline V gene data show CDR1 as SGHVS and CDR2 as FNYEAQ. This CDR3 comprises 17 residues. Trimming took 0 bases from V and 5 from J; bases not matched to a gene: 12. The CDR3 nucleotides are TGTGCCAGCAGCTTAGCTGGGACTATCGGGGGTTTGGAGACCCAGTACTTC. This encodes CASSLAGTIGGLETQYF. Variable domain in full (rest from reference TRBV7-6 and TRBJ2-5): GAGVSQSPRYKVTKRGQDVALRCDPISGHVSLYWYRQALGQGPEFLTYFNYEAQQDKSGLPNDRFSAERPEGSISTLTIQRTEQRDSAMYRCASSLAGTIGGLETQYFGPGTRLLVL.

This clone is labeled medium-sized. The chain employs TRBV6-1 and TRBJ2-1, with unresolved D. Germline CDR1 MNHNS, CDR2 SASEGT. The CDR3 runs 11 residues. The ends were cut back, 6 bases at V and 9 bases at J, with 9 bases in the middle. CDR3 nucleotides: TGTGCCAGCAGCCGTATGGCTGAGCAGTTCTTC. This encodes CASSRMAEQFF.

The sample holds many counts of this clone. The chain employs TRBV9 and TRBJ2-3, with TRBD2 as a possible D gene (5 bases). Trimming took off 0 bases at V and 4 bases at J, with 15 bases between the two ends. The CDR3 totals 16 residues. Germline V CDR1 and CDR2: SGDLS, YYNGEE. Here the CDR3 reads CASSVAGLAGADTQYF. CDR3 bases: TGTGCCAGCAGCGTAGCTGGGCTAGCCGGGGCAGATACGCAGTATTTT.

Comment on this clone: One junction end does not reproduce the germline sequence, and a read error may be involved. This chain links TRBV6-1 with TRBJ1-1; 7 bases fit TRBD1. This CDR3 has 14 residues. The germline CDR1 and CDR2 sequences are MNHNS and SASEGT. The CDR3 sequence: CASSVQGGNNEAFF. The CDR3 DNA follows: TGTGCCAGCAGTGTTCAGGGGGGGAACAATGAAGCTTTCTTT.